The table lists the clone carrying this T cell receptor (beta chain) with a count of one. This specimen comes from a study of prognosis after radiotherapy for stage I lung cancer. Study summary: Enrollment began in 2018 and ended in 2019; the enrolled patients had stage I non-small cell lung cancer. The roughly 13 male and several female patients were aged about 50 to 95, median around 74 years. No patient had concurrent therapy with stereotactic body radiotherapy.

This CDR3 contains 14 residues. Trimming cost V 6 bases and J 3 bases, with 15 bases left between them. Germline CDR1 and CDR2: DFQATT and SNEGSKA (reference sequence). Multiplex PCR in two rounds served to amplify TCR beta CDR3 from genomic DNA. Round one of PCR was performed, and it used primers specific to each TRBV and TRBJ gene. Each CDR3 protein is one row after TCRdb ran MiXCR on the multiplex PCR reads. The sample holds about 31,000 distinct CDR3 sequences, about 30% seen once. Sequenced here: PBMCs, sampled before or after stereotactic body radiation therapy (not recorded which). The clonotype was recovered from a donor aged 50 or older with non-small cell lung cancer. This chain connects TRBV20-1 to TRBJ2-1; D not certain. CDR3 DNA: TGCAGTGCGACCGGTAGGTATAGCTACAATGAGCAGTTCTTC. Amino acid sequence: CSATGRYSYNEQFF.